These 5 T cell receptor beta chains were all obtained from the same sample, sequenced in a study of T cells in Graves' hyperthyroidism and ophthalmopathy. The investigators amplified TCR beta CDR3 regions from RNA transcripts. TCR CDR3 regions were first amplified by RT-PCR with HTBI primers. TCRdb processed the multiplex PCR reads anew with MiXCR; each CDR3 protein has one entry. This table holds fewer than 750,000 distinct CDR3 sequences, more than 14% found once. The sample was blood. The receptor set was obtained from a woman in her 50s with Graves' ophthalmopathy.

This clonotype was seen only once. The chain couples TRBV12-3 or TRBV12-4 to TRBJ2-7; TRBD2 aligns across 13 bases. The CDR3 consists of 17 residues. With V trimmed by 6 bases and J by 7 bases, 15 bases remained unmatched. This chain's CDR3 is CASSEGLAGTVGLEQYF. The DNA for the CDR3 is TGTGCCAGCAGCGAGGGACTAGCGGGAACTGTTGGTTTAGAGCAGTACTTC.

This clonotype has ten or more counts. The V and J genes are TRBV19 and TRBJ2-7, with 14 bases matching TRBD2. This CDR3 has 17 residues. CDR1 is LNHDA and CDR2 is SQIVND in the germline V gene (reference sequence). The J segment lost 5 bases and the V segment lost 3 bases, leaving 9 bases of the junction unmatched. The CDR3 DNA sequence: TGTGCCAGTAGTATGGGACTAGCGGGAGTCCCTGGGGACGAGCAGTACTTC. Residues: CASSMGLAGVPGDEQYF.

With regard to this clonotype: A much larger clone lies a single base off, so this may be a read error. J is TRBJ1-4 and V is TRBV7-2; no firm D call. Between the trimmed V and J ends, which lost 0 bases and 8 bases, there was a span of 16 bases. The CDR3 spans 16 residues. Germline V CDR1 and CDR2: SGHTA, FQGNSA. The CDR3 DNA follows: TGTGCCAGCAGCTTAGCTCGGGTTGGTTCATTGGAAAAACTGTTTTTT. Translating it yields CASSLARVGSLEKLFF.

This clonotype has a count of ten or more. The gene calls are TRBV12-3 or TRBV12-4 and TRBJ2-7; 7 bases match TRBD1. After removal of 6 bases from V and 7 bases from J, the junction contained 6 bases not matched to a gene. The CDR3 is 12 residues long. The CDR3 DNA follows: TGTGCCAGCAGCACGACAGGGATTGAGCAGTACTTC. It encodes CASSTTGIEQYF.

This clonotype was detected many times. The chain employs TRBV7-9 and TRBJ1-1; D call uncertain. Trimming took off 2 bases at V and 1 base at J, with 8 bases between the two ends. Germline values: CDR1 SEHNR, CDR2 FQNEAQ (reference sequence). The CDR3 spans 14 residues. The CDR3 nucleotides read TGTGCCAGCAGCTTAAAAGAGAGGAACACTGAAGCTTTCTTT. Translating gives CASSLKERNTEAFF.